This TCR beta chain came from a study of cytomegalovirus exposure and HLA in healthy donors. Overall study results and limits: There were several of the most significant clusters that appeared linked to common viral pathogens in a later analysis. As immune exposure information, only CMV serostatus was available. Reports indicate that TCR beta sequences accurately predicted the HLA-A and HLA-B alleles of most subjects.

With respect to this clone: What it binds is unknown.

Germline CDR1 and CDR2: SGDLS and YYNGEE. The CDR3 extends over 16 amino acids. Trimming took 4 bases from V and 6 from J; bases not matched to a gene: 12. The study ran its PCR with 60 Vbeta and 13 Jbeta primers. Sequenced by immunoSEQ multiplex PCR; TCRdb stores in-frame clones only, minus some. Of 90,000 to 100,000 clones in the sample, about 76% were seen once. The clonotype was recovered from a man in his forties in good health and CMV-seropositive. The chain combines TRBV9 with TRBJ2-1; TRBD1 matches at 8 bases. Sequencing was performed on PBMCs. CDR3 loop: CASSLQTGGPGNEQFF. The CDR3 DNA reads TGTGCCAGCAGCTTACAAACAGGGGGGCCTGGCAATGAGCAGTTCTTC. Full variable domain (rest looked up from reference TRBV9 and TRBJ2-1): DSGVTQTPKHLITATGQRVTLRCSPRSGDLSVYWYQQSLDQGLQFLIQYYNGEERAKGNILERFSAQQFPDLHSELNLSSLELGDSALYFCASSLQTGGPGNEQFFGPGTRLTVL.